The sequence of this TCR beta chain was determined in a study of blood T cell repertoires in COVID-19. For the study at large: The United States, Italy and Spain supplied acute and convalescent COVID-19 samples. PBMCs, B-cell-depleted T cells, or T cells provided the cDNA or gDNA that made up the material.

In the study's own analysis: Amplification with reference gene primers provided the estimates of nucleated cell counts. Clones were read by immunoSEQ multiplex PCR, and TCRdb kept only the in-frame ones, dropping some. V and J calls and clone size are those listed in that table; D and trimming were worked out from the DNA. Among about 270,000 clones listed, 86% were seen once. This clone was seen only once. The specimen sequenced was peripheral blood. This TCR derives from a woman aged 60-70 years who had recovered from COVID-19.

CDR3 sequence reads: CASSPRGTGRNEQFF. DNA of the CDR3: TGTGCCAGCAGCCCCCGGGGGACGGGGCGCAATGAGCAGTTCTTC. The chain recombines TRBV11-3 with TRBJ2-1; tentatively, D is TRBD2 (6 bases). The CDR3 is 15 residues long. Per germline, CDR1 SGHNT and CDR2 YENEEA. The V gene lost 5 bases and the J gene lost 6 bases, with 17 bases spanning the gap.